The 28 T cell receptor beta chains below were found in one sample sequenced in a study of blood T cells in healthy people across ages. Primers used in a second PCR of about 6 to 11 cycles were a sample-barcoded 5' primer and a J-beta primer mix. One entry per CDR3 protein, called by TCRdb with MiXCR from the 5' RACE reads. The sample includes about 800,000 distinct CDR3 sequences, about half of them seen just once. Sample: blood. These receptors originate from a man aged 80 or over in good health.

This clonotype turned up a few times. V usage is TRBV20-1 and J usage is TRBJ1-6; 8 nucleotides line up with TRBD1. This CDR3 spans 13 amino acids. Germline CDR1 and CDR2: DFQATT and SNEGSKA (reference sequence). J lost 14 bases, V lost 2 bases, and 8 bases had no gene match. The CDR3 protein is CSARRTGLKTLHF. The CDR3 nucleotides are TGCAGTGCTAGACGGACAGGGTTGAAGACCCTCCACTTT.

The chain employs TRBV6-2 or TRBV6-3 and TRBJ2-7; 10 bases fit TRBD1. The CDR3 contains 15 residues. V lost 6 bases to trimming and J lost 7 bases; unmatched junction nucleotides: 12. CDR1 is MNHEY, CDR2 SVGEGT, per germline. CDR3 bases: TGTGCCAGCAGAAGCGGGACAGGGGTCCACAATGAGCAGTACTTC. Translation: CASRSGTGVHNEQYF.

The CDR3 sequence is CSARVVGAGSYNEQFF. In DNA form, the CDR3 reads TGCAGTGCTAGAGTTGTCGGTGCGGGCTCCTACAATGAGCAGTTCTTC. The chain has TRBV20-1 and TRBJ2-1; D possibly corresponds to TRBD2 (5 bases). V was cut by 1 base and J by 0 bases, with 13 bases left in between. The germline V gene encodes CDR1 DFQATT and CDR2 SNEGSKA (reference sequence). This CDR3 is 16 amino acids long.

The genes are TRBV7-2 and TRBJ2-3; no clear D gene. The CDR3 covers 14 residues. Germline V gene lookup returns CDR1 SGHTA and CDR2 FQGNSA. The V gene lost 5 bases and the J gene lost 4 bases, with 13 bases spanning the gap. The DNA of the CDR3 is TGTGCCAGCAGCCCTATGGGAATGGCAGATACGCAGTATTTT. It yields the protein CASSPMGMADTQYF.

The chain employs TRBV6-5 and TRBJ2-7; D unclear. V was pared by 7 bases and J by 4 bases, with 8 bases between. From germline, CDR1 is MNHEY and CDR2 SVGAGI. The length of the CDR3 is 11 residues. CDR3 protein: CASNNGYEQYF. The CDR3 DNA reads TGTGCCAGCAACAACGGATACGAGCAGTACTTC.

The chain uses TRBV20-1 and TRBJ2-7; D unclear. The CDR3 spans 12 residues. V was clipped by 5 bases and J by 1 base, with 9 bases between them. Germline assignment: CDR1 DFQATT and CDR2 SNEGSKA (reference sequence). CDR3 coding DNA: TGCAGTGCTGAGAAGGGTTCCTACGAGCAGTACTTC. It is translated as CSAEKGSYEQYF.

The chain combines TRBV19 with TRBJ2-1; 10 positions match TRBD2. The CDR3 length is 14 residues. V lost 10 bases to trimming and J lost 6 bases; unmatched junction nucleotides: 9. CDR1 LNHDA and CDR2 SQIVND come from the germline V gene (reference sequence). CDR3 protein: CATSGTSVPNEQFF. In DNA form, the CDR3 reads TGTGCCACCTCCGGGACTAGCGTTCCCAATGAGCAGTTCTTC. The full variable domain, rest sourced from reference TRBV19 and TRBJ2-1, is DGGITQSPKYLFRKEGQNVTLSCEQNLNHDAMYWYRQDPGQGLRLIYYSQIVNDFQKGDIAEGYSVSREKKESFPLTVTSAQKNPTAFYLCATSGTSVPNEQFFGPGTRLTVL.

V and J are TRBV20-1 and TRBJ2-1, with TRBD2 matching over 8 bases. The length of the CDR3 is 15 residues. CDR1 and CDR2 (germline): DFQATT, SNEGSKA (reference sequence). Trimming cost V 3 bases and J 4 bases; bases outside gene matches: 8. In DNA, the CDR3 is TGCAGTGCTAGGGGGGAGCGGGGGTTATACAATGAGCAGTTCTTC. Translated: CSARGERGLYNEQFF.

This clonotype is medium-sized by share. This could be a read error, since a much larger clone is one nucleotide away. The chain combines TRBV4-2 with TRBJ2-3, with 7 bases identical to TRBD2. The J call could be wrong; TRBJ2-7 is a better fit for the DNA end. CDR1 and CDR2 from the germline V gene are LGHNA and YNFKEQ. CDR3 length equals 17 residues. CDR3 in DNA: TGTGCCAGCAGCCAAGATAGGTGGGACTACCTATACAATGAGCAGTACTTC. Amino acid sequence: CASSQDRWDYLYNEQYF.

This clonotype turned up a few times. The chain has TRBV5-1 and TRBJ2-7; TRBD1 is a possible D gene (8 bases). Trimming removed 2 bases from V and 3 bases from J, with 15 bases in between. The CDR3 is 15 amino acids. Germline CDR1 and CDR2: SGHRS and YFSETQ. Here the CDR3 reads CASSFGQGGFYEQYF. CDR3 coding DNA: TGCGCCAGCAGCTTCGGACAGGGAGGGTTCTACGAGCAGTACTTC.

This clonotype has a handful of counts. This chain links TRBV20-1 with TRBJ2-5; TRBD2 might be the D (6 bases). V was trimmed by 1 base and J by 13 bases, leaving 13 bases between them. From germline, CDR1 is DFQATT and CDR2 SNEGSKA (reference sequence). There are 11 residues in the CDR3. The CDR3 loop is CSARVETRGYF. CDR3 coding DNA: TGCAGTGCTAGAGTAGAGACTAGGGGGTACTTC.

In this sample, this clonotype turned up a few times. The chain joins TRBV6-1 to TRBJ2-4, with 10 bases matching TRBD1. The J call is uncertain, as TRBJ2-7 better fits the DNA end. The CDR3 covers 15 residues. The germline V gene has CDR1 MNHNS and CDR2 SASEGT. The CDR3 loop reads CASSEFPGQGYEQYF. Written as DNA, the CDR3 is TGTGCCAGCAGTGAATTTCCGGGACAGGGGTACGAGCAGTACTTC.

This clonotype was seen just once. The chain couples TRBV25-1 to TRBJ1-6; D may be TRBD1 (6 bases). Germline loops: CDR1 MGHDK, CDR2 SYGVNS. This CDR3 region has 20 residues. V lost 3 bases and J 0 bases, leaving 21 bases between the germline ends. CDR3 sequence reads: CASSELPGQTLSSYNSPLHF. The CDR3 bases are TGTGCCAGCAGTGAGCTCCCGGGACAAACCTTAAGCTCCTATAATTCACCCCTCCACTTT.

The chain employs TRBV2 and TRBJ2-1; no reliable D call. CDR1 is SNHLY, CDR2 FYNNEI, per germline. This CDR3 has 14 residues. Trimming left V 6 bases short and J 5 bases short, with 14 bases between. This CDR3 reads CASRVSAANNEQFF. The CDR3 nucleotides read TGTGCCAGCAGAGTGTCGGCAGCTAACAATGAGCAGTTCTTC.

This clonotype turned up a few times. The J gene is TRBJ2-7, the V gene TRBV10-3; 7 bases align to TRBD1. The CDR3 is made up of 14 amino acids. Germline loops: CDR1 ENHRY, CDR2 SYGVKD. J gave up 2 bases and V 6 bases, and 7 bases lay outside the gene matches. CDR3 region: CAIRQTGNAYEQYF. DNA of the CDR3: TGTGCCATCAGACAGACAGGGAATGCCTACGAGCAGTACTTC.

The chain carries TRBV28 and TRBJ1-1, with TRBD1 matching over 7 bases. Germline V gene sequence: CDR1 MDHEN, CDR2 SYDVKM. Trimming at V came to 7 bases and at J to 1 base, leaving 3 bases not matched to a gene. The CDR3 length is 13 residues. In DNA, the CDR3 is TGTGCCAGCATAAGGGACAGGAACACTGAAGCTTTCTTT. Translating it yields CASIRDRNTEAFF.

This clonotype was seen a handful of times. The CDR3 is CASRGDSRNEQYF. Written as DNA, the CDR3 is TGTGCCAGCAGGGGAGACAGTCGCAATGAGCAGTACTTC. This sequence joins TRBV2 and TRBJ2-5; either TRBD1 or TRBD2 may supply D (5 bases each). The germline V and J ends were trimmed by 6 bases and 11 bases, with 19 bases remaining between them. Germline assignment: CDR1 SNHLY and CDR2 FYNNEI. The CDR3 has 13 amino acids. Complete variable domain (other parts from reference TRBV2 and TRBJ2-5): EPEVTQTPSHQVTQMGQEVILRCVPISNHLYFYWYRQILGQKVEFLVSFYNNEISEKSEIFDDQFSVERPDGSNFTLKIRSTKLEDSAMYFCASRGDSRNEQYFGPGTRLLVL.

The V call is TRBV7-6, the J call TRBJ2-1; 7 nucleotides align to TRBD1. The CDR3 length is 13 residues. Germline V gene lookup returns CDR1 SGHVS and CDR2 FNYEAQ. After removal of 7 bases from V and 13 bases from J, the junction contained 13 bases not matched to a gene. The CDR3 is CASKDRTQETQFF. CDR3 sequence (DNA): TGTGCCAGCAAGGACAGGACTCAAGAGACCCAGTTCTTC.

The CDR3 protein is CASSTRWLRYEQYF. As DNA, the CDR3 is TGTGCCAGCAGTACCCGGTGGCTCCGATACGAGCAGTACTTC. V and J are TRBV27 and TRBJ2-7, with unresolved D. V was trimmed by 5 bases and J by 4 bases, leaving 15 bases between them. The CDR3 contains 14 residues. The germline V gene has CDR1 MNHEY and CDR2 SMNVEV (reference sequence).

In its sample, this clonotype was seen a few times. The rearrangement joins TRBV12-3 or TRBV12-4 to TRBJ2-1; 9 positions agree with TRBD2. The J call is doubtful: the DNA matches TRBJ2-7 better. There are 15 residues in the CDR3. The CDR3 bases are TGTGCCACAAATATCGGGGCGGGAGGGTACAATGAGCAGTACTTC. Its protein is CATNIGAGGYNEQYF.

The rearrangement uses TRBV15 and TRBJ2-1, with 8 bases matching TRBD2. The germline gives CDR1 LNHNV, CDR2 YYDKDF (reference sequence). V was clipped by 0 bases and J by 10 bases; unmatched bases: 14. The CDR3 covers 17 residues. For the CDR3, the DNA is TGTGCCACCAGCAGAGAATCGAGGCTAGCGGGCTCAGGAGAGCAGTTCTTC. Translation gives CATSRESRLAGSGEQFF.

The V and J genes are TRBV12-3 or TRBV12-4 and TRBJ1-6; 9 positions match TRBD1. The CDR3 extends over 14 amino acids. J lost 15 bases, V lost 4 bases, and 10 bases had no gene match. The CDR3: CASSSLLGGQGLHF. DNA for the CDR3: TGTGCCAGCAGTTCCCTGTTGGGGGGACAGGGCCTCCACTTT.

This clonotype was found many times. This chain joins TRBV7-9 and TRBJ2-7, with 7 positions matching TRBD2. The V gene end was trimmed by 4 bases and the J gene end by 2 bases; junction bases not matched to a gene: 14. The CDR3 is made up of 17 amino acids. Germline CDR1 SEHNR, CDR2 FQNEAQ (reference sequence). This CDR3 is CASSSVDAGDHPYEQYF. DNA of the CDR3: TGTGCCAGCAGCTCCGTCGATGCGGGAGATCATCCCTACGAGCAGTACTTC.

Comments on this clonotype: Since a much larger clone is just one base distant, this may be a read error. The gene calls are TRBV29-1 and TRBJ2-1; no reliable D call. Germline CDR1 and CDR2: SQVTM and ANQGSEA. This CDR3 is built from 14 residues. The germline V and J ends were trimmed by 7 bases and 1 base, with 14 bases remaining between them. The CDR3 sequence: CSDATRVSYNEQFF. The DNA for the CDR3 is TGCAGCGATGCCACAAGGGTTTCCTACAATGAGCAGTTCTTC.

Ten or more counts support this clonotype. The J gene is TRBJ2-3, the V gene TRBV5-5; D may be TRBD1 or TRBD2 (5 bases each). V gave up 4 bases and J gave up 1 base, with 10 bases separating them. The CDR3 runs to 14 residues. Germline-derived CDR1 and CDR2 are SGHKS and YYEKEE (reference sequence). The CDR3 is CASSPTGRTDTQYF. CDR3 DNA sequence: TGTGCCAGCAGCCCGACGGGGCGCACAGATACGCAGTATTTT.

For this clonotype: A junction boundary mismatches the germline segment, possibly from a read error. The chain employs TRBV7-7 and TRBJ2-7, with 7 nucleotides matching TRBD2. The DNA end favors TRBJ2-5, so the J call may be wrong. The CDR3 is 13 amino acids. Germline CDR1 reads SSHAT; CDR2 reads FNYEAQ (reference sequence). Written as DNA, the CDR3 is TGTGCTAGCAGCGCCGACGGGGGGGAGACCCAGTACTTC. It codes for CASSADGGETQYF.

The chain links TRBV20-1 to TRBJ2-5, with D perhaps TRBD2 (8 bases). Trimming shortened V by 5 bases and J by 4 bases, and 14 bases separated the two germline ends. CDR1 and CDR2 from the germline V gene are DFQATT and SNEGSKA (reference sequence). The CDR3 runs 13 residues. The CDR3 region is CSARGGQRETQYF. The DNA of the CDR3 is TGCAGTGCTCGGGGGGGACAGCGAGAGACCCAGTACTTC.

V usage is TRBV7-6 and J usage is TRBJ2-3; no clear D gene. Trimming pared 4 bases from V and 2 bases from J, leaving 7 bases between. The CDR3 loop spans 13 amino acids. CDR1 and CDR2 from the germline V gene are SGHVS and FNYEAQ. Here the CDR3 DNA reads TGTGCCAGCAGCTCATTACACACAGATACGCAGTATTTT. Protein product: CASSSLHTDTQYF.